This entry lists 32 T cell receptor beta chains sequenced from one sample in a study of cytomegalovirus exposure and HLA in healthy donors. PCR was performed using 60 Vbeta and 13 Jbeta primers. Produced via immunoSEQ multiplex PCR; TCRdb's table is partial and in-frame only. This table holds approximately 52,000 clones. Sequenced material: PBMCs. The origin of the receptors is a man aged 50-60 years in good health and CMV-seropositive.

This chain joins TRBV11-2 and TRBJ1-4; TRBD1 agrees at 7 bases. The CDR3 runs 12 residues. Germline V gene data show CDR1 as SGHAT and CDR2 as FQNNGV. Trimming removed 10 bases from V and 8 bases from J; junction bases left unmatched: 7. CDR3 residues: CATRGLEEKLFF. The CDR3 region has the DNA TGTGCCACGAGGGGGCTCGAAGAAAAACTGTTTTTT.

The rearrangement joins TRBV5-1 to TRBJ2-2; D ambiguous. Germline values: CDR1 SGHRS, CDR2 YFSETQ. This CDR3 is built from 14 residues. V lost 0 bases to trimming and J lost 3 bases, with 6 bases between them. CDR3 DNA: TGCGCCAGCAGCTTGGACTCGGACACCGGGGAGCTGTTTTTT. Protein product: CASSLDSDTGELFF.

The CDR3: CASSQTTPGLPPRDTQYF. CDR3 sequence (DNA): TGCGCCAGCAGCCAGACCACACCGGGACTCCCACCAAGGGATACGCAGTATTTT. The J gene is TRBJ2-3, the V gene TRBV4-3, with D perhaps matching TRBD2 (6 bases). The CDR3 loop spans 18 amino acids. Trimming took 3 bases from V and 6 from J, leaving 25 bases between them. CDR1 LGHNA and CDR2 YSLEER come from the germline V gene.

This sequence joins TRBV5-4 and TRBJ1-2; D uncertain. CDR3 length: 13 residues. Germline lookup yields CDR1 SGHNT and CDR2 YYREEE (reference sequence). The V and J ends lost 1 base and 5 bases respectively, with 9 bases between them. CDR3: CASSLLGDYGYTF. The CDR3 coding sequence is TGTGCCAGCAGCTTGCTCGGGGATTATGGCTACACCTTC.

This chain connects TRBV2 to TRBJ2-1, with D maybe TRBD2 (6 bases). This CDR3 spans 15 amino acids. CDR1 and CDR2 from the germline V gene are SNHLY and FYNNEI. V was trimmed by 7 bases and J by 3 bases, leaving 16 bases between them. The CDR3 DNA sequence: TGTGCCAGCAAGAGCGAGGCGGGGCGCTACAATGAGCAGTTCTTC. This gives the protein CASKSEAGRYNEQFF.

The CDR3 here is CAWSPGAGVFRTSGAQETQYF. The CDR3 DNA is TGTGCCTGGAGTCCCGGGGCAGGTGTTTTTAGGACTAGCGGAGCCCAAGAGACCCAGTACTTC. This sequence joins TRBV30 and TRBJ2-5; the match to TRBD2 covers 10 bases. J lost 1 base, V lost 2 bases, and 22 bases had no gene match. The germline V gene encodes CDR1 GTSNPN and CDR2 SVGIG (reference sequence). The CDR3 loop spans 21 amino acids.

The chain employs TRBV6-5 and TRBJ2-7; 9 bases are a match to TRBD2. Germline V CDR1 and CDR2: MNHEY, SVGAGI. The CDR3 covers 15 residues. V dropped 4 bases and J dropped 3; count of bases not matched to a gene: 7. CDR3 residues: CASSFSGRGDYEQYF. In DNA form, the CDR3 reads TGTGCCAGCAGTTTTAGCGGGAGAGGGGACTACGAGCAGTACTTC.

The chain has TRBV9 and TRBJ2-7, with D possibly matching TRBD1 (5 bases). The CDR3 has 16 residues. V lost 0 bases and J lost 2, with 15 bases in between. The germline V gene has CDR1 SGDLS and CDR2 YYNGEE. CDR3 coding DNA: TGTGCCAGCAGCGTAGGCCAGGGTCGGAGCGCCTACGAGCAGTACTTC. Protein product: CASSVGQGRSAYEQYF.

This chain joins TRBV15 and TRBJ2-7; the D gene is possibly TRBD1 (6 bases). V lost 1 base, J lost 6 bases, and 13 bases lay in between. This CDR3 is built from 14 residues. Germline lookup yields CDR1 LNHNV and CDR2 YYDKDF (reference sequence). CDR3 nucleotides: TGTGCCACCAGCAGAGCTGGAGGACAGACCGAGCAGTACTTC. This sequence encodes CATSRAGGQTEQYF.

V and J are TRBV4-2 and TRBJ1-1; TRBD1 is a possible D gene (5 bases). This CDR3 has 16 amino acids. The germline V gene has CDR1 LGHNA and CDR2 YNFKEQ. Trimming cost V 2 bases and J 5 bases, with 18 bases left between them. Here the CDR3 DNA reads TGTGCCAGCAGCCAATTGCAGTCAAGCCGGGGGACTGAAGCTTTCTTT. This codes for CASSQLQSSRGTEAFF.

The J gene is TRBJ2-1, the V gene TRBV7-3; 12 nucleotides line up with TRBD2. Germline V gene data show CDR1 as SGHTA and CDR2 as FQGTGA. V lost 3 bases and J lost 5; bases outside the gene matches: 5. CDR3 length: 16 residues. The CDR3 nucleotides read TGTGCCAGCAGCTTTGGACTAGCGGGGTCCGACAATGAGCAGTTCTTC. Translation gives CASSFGLAGSDNEQFF.

The rearrangement uses TRBV12-2 and TRBJ2-7; TRBD2 is the table's D call and was not checked against the DNA. TRBV12-2 is a documented pseudogene. The CDR3 extends over 15 amino acids. The CDR3: CASRHRLAGAREQYF. The DNA for the CDR3 is TGTGCAAGTCGCCACAGACTAGCGGGAGCCAGGGAGCAGTACTTC.

This chain connects TRBV6-5 to TRBJ1-1, with D possibly matching TRBD1 (6 bases). Germline CDR1 is MNHEY and CDR2 is SVGAGI. V lost 2 bases, J lost 4 bases, and 11 bases lay in between. The CDR3 has 14 residues. CDR3 nucleotides: TGTGCCAGCAGTTACGTGACAGGTCTCACTGAAGCTTTCTTT. It translates to CASSYVTGLTEAFF.

The genes are TRBV6-5 and TRBJ1-2; D is unresolved. The V and J ends lost 2 bases and 8 bases respectively, with 9 bases between them. The CDR3 covers 12 residues. Germline CDR1 and CDR2: MNHEY and SVGAGI. The CDR3 DNA is TGTGCCAGCAGTTACGATAACATCGGCTACACCTTC. Its protein product is CASSYDNIGYTF.

The V gene is TRBV7-9, the J gene TRBJ1-1; tentatively, D is TRBD1 (6 bases). This CDR3 spans 16 amino acids. Deletions cut 5 bases from V and 1 base from J, with 17 bases between. The germline V gene encodes CDR1 SEHNR and CDR2 FQNEAQ (reference sequence). The CDR3 region has the DNA TGTGCCAGCAGCCCCCCCAGTGGGGGCCCGAACACTGAAGCTTTCTTT. Its protein is CASSPPSGGPNTEAFF.

V usage is TRBV2 and J usage is TRBJ2-3, with 7 nucleotides matching TRBD2. With 7 bases clipped from V and 0 bases from J, the junction kept 13 bases outside the gene matches. CDR1 and CDR2 (germline): SNHLY, FYNNEI. CDR3 length equals 17 residues. The CDR3 spells CASTPRRLAASTDTQYF. The CDR3 DNA is TGTGCCAGCACCCCGCGGCGGCTAGCGGCTAGCACAGATACGCAGTATTTT.

The chain couples TRBV5-8 to TRBJ2-7, with TRBD1 matching over 10 bases. The length of the CDR3 is 15 residues. Losses at the gene ends were 1 base for V and 7 bases for J; bases not matched to a gene: 8. Germline V lookup: CDR1 SGHTS, CDR2 YDEGEE. Here the CDR3 DNA reads TGTGCCAGCAGCTTGACCGGGACAGGGGAGCGGGAGCAGTACTTC. This sequence encodes CASSLTGTGEREQYF.

The V call is TRBV7-9, the J call TRBJ2-1; 9 bases map to TRBD1. This CDR3 contains 14 residues. The V segment lost 8 bases and the J segment 2 bases; nucleotides outside the gene matches: 4. Germline V lookup: CDR1 SEHNR, CDR2 FQNEAQ (reference sequence). This CDR3 reads CASRTGEAYNEQFF. Written as DNA, the CDR3 is TGTGCCAGCCGGACAGGGGAAGCCTACAATGAGCAGTTCTTC. The whole variable domain, filled in from reference TRBV7-9 and TRBJ2-1, reads DTGVSQNPRHKITKRGQNVTFRCDPISEHNRLYWYRQTLGQGPEFLTYFQNEAQLEKSRLLSDRFSAERPKGSFSTLEIQRTEQGDSAMYLCASRTGEAYNEQFFGPGTRLTVL.

The CDR3 DNA reads as TGCGCCAGCCGGGGTCAGTCGAACACCGGGGAGCTGTTTTTT. Translation: CASRGQSNTGELFF. The chain is built from TRBV5-1 and TRBJ2-2; D is perhaps TRBD2 (5 bases). Germline loops: CDR1 SGHRS, CDR2 YFSETQ. The CDR3 has 14 amino acids. V lost 7 bases, J lost 0 bases, and 10 bases lay in between.

The chain joins TRBV6-5 to TRBJ2-1, with TRBD2 identical over 11 bases. This CDR3 is 15 amino acids long. Trimming removed 0 bases from V and 9 bases from J; junction bases left unmatched: 4. Germline V lookup: CDR1 MNHEY, CDR2 SVGAGI. CDR3 sequence: CASSYSRLAGGEQFF. The CDR3 coding sequence is TGTGCCAGCAGTTACTCGAGGCTAGCGGGGGGTGAGCAGTTCTTC.

This chain uses TRBV27 with TRBJ2-2; 7 bases match TRBD2. The V segment lost 6 bases and the J segment 0 bases; nucleotides outside the gene matches: 7. The CDR3 runs to 16 residues. Germline lookup yields CDR1 MNHEY and CDR2 SMNVEV (reference sequence). CDR3 sequence (DNA): TGTGCCAGCAGGGGAGGGCTCCTCGCGAACACCGGGGAGCTGTTTTTT. Its translation: CASRGGLLANTGELFF.

The chain carries TRBV6-6 and TRBJ2-3; 10 nucleotides align to TRBD1. The CDR3 length is 16 residues. In germline, CDR1 is MNHNY, CDR2 SVGAGI (reference sequence). V shed 1 base and J 7 bases; nucleotides not matched to a gene: 8. CDR3 sequence (DNA): TGTGCCAGCAGTTACTTCGACAGGGGGCGCAGAAATACGCAGTATTTT. It encodes CASSYFDRGRRNTQYF.

The chain combines TRBV18 with TRBJ2-1; tentative D call: TRBD1 (6 bases). The CDR3 contains 15 residues. The V gene's germline CDR1 is KGHSH and CDR2 LQKENI. Trimming removed 5 bases at V and 0 bases at J, with 11 bases between. CDR3 sequence reads: CASSLGGFSYNEQFF. The CDR3 DNA is TGTGCCAGCTCATTAGGGGGTTTCTCCTACAATGAGCAGTTCTTC. The complete variable domain, with remaining parts taken from reference TRBV18 and TRBJ2-1, reads NAGVMQNPRHLVRRRGQEARLRCSPMKGHSHVYWYRQLPEEGLKFMVYLQKENIIDESGMPKERFSAEFPKEGPSILRIQQVVRGDSAAYFCASSLGGFSYNEQFFGPGTRLTVL.

The gene calls are TRBV18 and TRBJ2-7; TRBD1 matches at 8 bases. The CDR3 loop spans 14 amino acids. V lost 6 bases, J lost 4 bases, and 8 bases stayed unmatched. Germline V gene sequence: CDR1 KGHSH, CDR2 LQKENI. For the CDR3, the DNA is TGTGCCAGCTCGGCGGGGACAGGACCTTACGAGCAGTACTTC. It is translated as CASSAGTGPYEQYF. The full variable domain, with the rest looked up from reference TRBV18 and TRBJ2-7, is NAGVMQNPRHLVRRRGQEARLRCSPMKGHSHVYWYRQLPEEGLKFMVYLQKENIIDESGMPKERFSAEFPKEGPSILRIQQVVRGDSAAYFCASSAGTGPYEQYFGPGTRLTVT.

This chain joins TRBV28 and TRBJ2-7, with D possibly TRBD1 on 6 matching bases. The V gene lost 3 bases and the J gene lost 2 bases, with 20 bases spanning the gap. The germline CDR1 and CDR2 sequences are MDHEN and SYDVKM. The CDR3 has 17 residues. CDR3 sequence: CASSFPVGTKNTYEQYF. CDR3 DNA sequence: TGTGCCAGCAGTTTCCCTGTGGGGACAAAAAACACCTACGAGCAGTACTTC.

Notes on this clone: This CDR3 is also generated by other DNA sequences in the sample. The chain has TRBV5-1 and TRBJ2-1; weak D call: TRBD2 (5 bases). This CDR3 contains 15 residues. Between the trimmed V and J ends, which lost 4 bases and 0 bases, there was a span of 11 bases. Germline assignment: CDR1 SGHRS and CDR2 YFSETQ. The DNA of the CDR3 is TGCGCCAGCAGCCCCAGCGGAGGCTCCTACAATGAGCAGTTCTTC. It yields the protein CASSPSGGSYNEQFF.

The rearrangement links TRBV6-1 to TRBJ1-5; 8 bases match TRBD1. This CDR3 spans 15 amino acids. Germline CDR1 MNHNS, CDR2 SASEGT. Unmatched junction bases numbered 12, after V lost 8 bases and J lost 6 bases. The CDR3 coding sequence is TGTGCCAGCGCCTTGGACAGGGATCCAGGTCAGCCCCAGCATTTT. Translation: CASALDRDPGQPQHF.

The chain combines TRBV9 with TRBJ2-3; tentatively, D is TRBD1 (5 bases). Germline V lookup: CDR1 SGDLS, CDR2 YYNGEE. This CDR3 comprises 13 residues. V shed 1 base and J shed 6 bases, with 9 bases lying between them. CDR3: CASSVSGPDTQYF. CDR3 nucleotide sequence: TGTGCCAGCAGCGTATCAGGGCCGGATACGCAGTATTTT.

The chain combines TRBV7-2 with TRBJ2-7, with D unresolved. There are 14 residues in the CDR3. Germline V gives CDR1 SGHTA, CDR2 FQGNSA. The germline V and J ends were trimmed by 2 bases and 0 bases, with 8 bases remaining between them. CDR3 protein: CASSLTASSYEQYF. CDR3 DNA sequence: TGTGCCAGCAGCTTAACAGCCAGCTCCTACGAGCAGTACTTC.

V and J are TRBV7-9 and TRBJ2-7; D remains unclear. The CDR3 contains 11 residues. Germline CDR1 reads SEHNR; CDR2 reads FQNEAQ (reference sequence). V was clipped by 7 bases and J by 6 bases, with 10 bases between them. The CDR3 protein is CASTKNIEQYF. The CDR3 coding sequence is TGTGCCAGCACAAAAAACATCGAGCAGTACTTC.

The chain has TRBV28 and TRBJ2-7; unclear D gene. The CDR3 is 14 amino acids. CDR1 is MDHEN, CDR2 SYDVKM, per germline. The V end lost 6 bases, the J end lost 4 bases, and 16 bases lay between the germline ends. CDR3 residues: CASRVPGSPYEQYF. The DNA for the CDR3 is TGTGCCAGCAGGGTCCCCGGGTCCCCGTACGAGCAGTACTTC.

The chain has TRBV6-1 and TRBJ1-2; tentatively, D is TRBD1 (5 bases). This CDR3 is built from 14 residues. Deletions cut 2 bases from V and 0 bases from J, with 7 bases between. The germline CDR1 and CDR2 sequences are MNHNS and SASEGT. The CDR3 nucleotides are TGTGCCAGCAGTGAATGGGGGGCTAACTATGGCTACACCTTC. This sequence encodes CASSEWGANYGYTF.